Shown below are 32 T cell receptor beta chains from a single sample sequenced in a study of cytomegalovirus exposure and HLA in healthy donors. PCR involved 60 Vbeta and 13 Jbeta primers. Only in-frame clones appear in the TCRdb table, and some are missing; sequencing was by immunoSEQ multiplex PCR. The sample shows roughly 130,000 clones, 82% of them seen only once. Sequencing used PBMCs. The receptors stem from a boy aged 5-17 years in good health and CMV-seronegative.

The V and J genes are TRBV7-3 and TRBJ1-1; D might be TRBD1 (5 bases). Germline V gene lookup returns CDR1 SGHTA and CDR2 FQGTGA. This CDR3 comprises 15 residues. V lost 5 bases to trimming and J lost 1 base, with 14 bases between them. For the CDR3, the DNA is TGTGCCAGCAGCCCCCAGGGTCCCACGAACACTGAAGCTTTCTTT. It codes for CASSPQGPTNTEAFF.

The V call is TRBV19, the J call TRBJ2-7, with D possibly matching TRBD1 (5 bases). Per germline, CDR1 LNHDA and CDR2 SQIVND (reference sequence). V was trimmed by 1 base and J by 2 bases, leaving 9 bases between them. This CDR3 has 14 amino acids. CDR3 DNA sequence: TGTGCCAGTAGTATAGGGGGCGGTACCTACGAGCAGTACTTC. It translates to CASSIGGGTYEQYF.

The chain combines TRBV5-1 with TRBJ1-1, with D uncertain. This CDR3 region has 14 residues. Germline CDR1 SGHRS, CDR2 YFSETQ. V lost 1 base and J 1 base, leaving 8 bases between the germline ends. CDR3 residues: CASSLWAGNTEAFF. For the CDR3, the DNA is TGCGCCAGCAGCTTGTGGGCGGGGAACACTGAAGCTTTCTTT.

This clone was seen once. The chain joins TRBV7-3 to TRBJ2-7; possible D gene TRBD2, 5 bases. The V end was cut by 0 bases, the J end by 6 bases, with 9 bases between. Germline V gives CDR1 SGHTA, CDR2 FQGTGA. The CDR3 covers 13 residues. Here the CDR3 reads CASSLTGSGEQYF. The DNA for the CDR3 is TGTGCCAGCAGCTTAACTGGAAGCGGCGAGCAGTACTTC.

To note about this clone: The junction does not match germline at one end; this may be a read error. The chain recombines TRBV5-4 with TRBJ2-7; 7 nucleotides align to TRBD2. Germline CDR1 reads SGHNT; CDR2 reads YYREEE (reference sequence). The CDR3 runs to 12 residues. CDR3 sequence reads: CASSFGGQGGDF. The CDR3 DNA sequence: TGTGCCAGCAGCTTTGGTGGGCAGGGAGGGGACTTC.

This clone was found once. The V gene is TRBV9, the J gene TRBJ1-5; TRBD1 matches at 8 bases. Germline V gene lookup returns CDR1 SGDLS and CDR2 YYNGEE. This CDR3 contains 14 residues. J lost 4 bases, V lost 3 bases, and 3 bases had no gene match. CDR3 region: CASSGGDRNQPQHF. CDR3 nucleotide sequence: TGTGCCAGCAGCGGCGGGGACAGGAATCAGCCCCAGCATTTT.

In its sample, this clone was seen once. The J gene is TRBJ2-5, the V gene TRBV7-3, with D perhaps TRBD1 (5 bases). CDR1 is SGHTA and CDR2 is FQGTGA in the germline V gene. The V and J ends lost 4 bases and 7 bases respectively, with 13 bases between them. CDR3 length: 13 residues. The CDR3 region is CASSSDSAGTQYF. CDR3 bases: TGTGCCAGCAGCTCCGACAGCGCAGGGACCCAGTACTTC.

The gene calls are TRBV19 and TRBJ1-5, with 7 bases identical to TRBD1. The length of the CDR3 is 17 residues. V was clipped by 5 bases and J by 2 bases; unmatched bases: 12. Per germline, CDR1 LNHDA and CDR2 SQIVND (reference sequence). The CDR3 bases are TGTGCCAGTAGTTTGAGGAGGGACAGCTTCCGCAATCAGCCCCAGCATTTT. This gives the protein CASSLRRDSFRNQPQHF.

This clone came up once. This rearrangement joins TRBV19 to TRBJ2-2; D not certain. This CDR3 has 13 amino acids. Germline CDR1 LNHDA, CDR2 SQIVND (reference sequence). V dropped 7 bases and J dropped 3 bases, with 9 bases sitting between them. The CDR3 bases are TGTGCCAGTACCGACATAGACACCGGGGAGCTGTTTTTT. Translation: CASTDIDTGELFF.

J is TRBJ2-7 and V is TRBV25-1; D might be TRBD1 (5 bases). CDR1 MGHDK and CDR2 SYGVNS come from the germline V gene. The CDR3 sequence is 13 residues long. Trimming took 4 bases from V and 3 from J, leaving 10 bases between them. For the CDR3, the DNA is TGTGCCAGCAGTGGCAGGGTTGGCTACGAGCAGTACTTC. Translation gives CASSGRVGYEQYF.

A word on this clone: The same CDR3 arises from other DNA sequences in this sample as well. The V gene is TRBV9, the J gene TRBJ2-1, with D possibly matching TRBD1 (6 bases). CDR1 is SGDLS, CDR2 YYNGEE, per germline. V lost 2 bases to trimming and J lost 0 bases, with 9 bases between them. The CDR3 contains 15 residues. The CDR3 DNA sequence: TGTGCCAGCAGCGTCGGGACATCCTCCTACAATGAGCAGTTCTTC. This encodes CASSVGTSSYNEQFF.

The chain has TRBV19 and TRBJ2-7; 10 bases agree with TRBD2. This CDR3 spans 15 amino acids. V shed 5 bases, J shed 5 bases, and the junction held 9 bases outside the gene matches. Germline V gives CDR1 LNHDA, CDR2 SQIVND (reference sequence). The CDR3 region has the DNA TGTGCCAGTAGTGTTCCGGGACTAGCGTTCAACGAGCAGTACTTC. It specifies CASSVPGLAFNEQYF.

The chain recombines TRBV30 with TRBJ2-7, with 7 positions matching TRBD1. The CDR3 loop spans 11 amino acids. Germline CDR1 and CDR2: GTSNPN and SVGIG (reference sequence). The CDR3 loop reads CAGDSSYEQYF. The DNA of the CDR3 is TGTGCGGGGGACAGCTCCTACGAGCAGTACTTC.

The chain combines TRBV13 with TRBJ2-3; TRBD2 aligns across 10 bases. This CDR3 comprises 15 residues. Germline-derived CDR1 and CDR2 are PRHDT and FYEKMQ (reference sequence). With 3 bases clipped from V and 2 bases from J, the junction kept 2 bases outside the gene matches. CDR3 sequence (DNA): TGTGCCAGCAGCTTCGGGACTAGCGTCACAGATACGCAGTATTTT. It is translated as CASSFGTSVTDTQYF. The complete variable domain, with remaining parts taken from reference TRBV13 and TRBJ2-3, reads AAGVIQSPRHLIKEKRETATLKCYPIPRHDTVYWYQQGPGQDPQFLISFYEKMQSDKGSIPDRFSAQQFSDYHSELNMSSLELGDSALYFCASSFGTSVTDTQYFGPGTRLTVL.

The DNA for the CDR3 is TGTGCCAGCAGCTGGGGACTAGCGGGAGCTCGTAATGAGCAGTTCTTC. This sequence encodes CASSWGLAGARNEQFF. This rearrangement joins TRBV5-4 to TRBJ2-1; 14 bases map to TRBD2. V lost 3 bases to trimming and J lost 7 bases; unmatched junction nucleotides: 6. From germline, CDR1 is SGHNT and CDR2 YYREEE (reference sequence). The CDR3 loop spans 16 amino acids.

Here the CDR3 reads CAWSSGFMNTEAFF. As DNA, the CDR3 is TGTGCCTGGAGTTCAGGGTTCATGAACACTGAAGCTTTCTTT. The chain carries TRBV30 and TRBJ1-1; a possible D gene is TRBD1 (5 bases). The V end was cut by 2 bases, the J end by 0 bases, with 10 bases between. The CDR3 has 14 amino acids. From germline, CDR1 is GTSNPN and CDR2 SVGIG (reference sequence).

The chain is built from TRBV6-6 and TRBJ2-3; D may be TRBD2 (5 bases). Deletions cut 6 bases from V and 4 bases from J, with 8 bases between. Germline lookup yields CDR1 MNHNY and CDR2 SVGAGI (reference sequence). This CDR3 spans 12 amino acids. CDR3 DNA sequence: TGTGCCAGCAGGACGGAGGCAGATACGCAGTATTTT. Translation: CASRTEADTQYF.

The count of this clone is one. The chain recombines TRBV4-1 with TRBJ1-5, with D possibly being TRBD1 (5 bases). The CDR3 runs to 14 residues. Trimming took off 1 base at V and 1 base at J, with 5 bases between the two ends. The germline gives CDR1 MGHRA, CDR2 YSYEKL. Written as DNA, the CDR3 is TGCGCCAGCAGCCAAGGGGGCAGCAATCAGCCCCAGCATTTT. Amino acid sequence: CASSQGGSNQPQHF.

The sample holds one count of this clone. The chain links TRBV30 to TRBJ2-3, with D possibly being TRBD1 (6 bases). The CDR3 sequence is 14 residues long. Germline assignment: CDR1 GTSNPN and CDR2 SVGIG (reference sequence). Between the trimmed V and J ends, which lost 1 base and 6 bases, there was a span of 14 bases. The CDR3 DNA sequence: TGTGCCTGGAGTGCCCCACAGGGCCCCGATACGCAGTATTTT. Protein product: CAWSAPQGPDTQYF.

The V call is TRBV6-5, the J call TRBJ2-7; D might be TRBD2 (7 bases). Germline V gene sequence: CDR1 MNHEY, CDR2 SVGAGI. V was trimmed by 2 bases and J by 2 bases, leaving 13 bases between them. CDR3 length: 15 residues. The CDR3 reads CASSYGGAGPYEQYF. In DNA form, the CDR3 reads TGTGCCAGCAGTTACGGGGGGGCAGGGCCCTACGAGCAGTACTTC.

The chain uses TRBV5-4 and TRBJ1-2; D may be TRBD1 (6 bases). The germline V and J ends were trimmed by 4 bases and 8 bases, with 18 bases remaining between them. CDR1 is SGHNT and CDR2 is YYREEE in the germline V gene (reference sequence). The CDR3 has 14 residues. In DNA, the CDR3 is TGTGCCAGCAGCCTTCTGGGGGGGGCAGGAGGCTACACCTTC. It encodes CASSLLGGAGGYTF.

The chain recombines TRBV12-5 with TRBJ1-1; possibly TRBD1 for D (5 bases). Germline CDR1 LGHNT, CDR2 FRNRAP. The CDR3 runs 17 residues. Trimming shortened V by 2 bases and J by 0 bases, and 16 bases separated the two germline ends. In DNA, the CDR3 is TGTGCTAGTGGTTTGTACAGGTCGGACCGAGTGAACACTGAAGCTTTCTTT. Residues: CASGLYRSDRVNTEAFF.

V and J are TRBV6-5 and TRBJ2-7; a possible D gene is TRBD2 (6 bases). CDR3 length: 14 residues. V dropped 2 bases and J dropped 3 bases, with 11 bases sitting between them. Per germline, CDR1 MNHEY and CDR2 SVGAGI. CDR3 in amino acids: CASSYAGLHYEQYF. CDR3 in DNA: TGTGCCAGCAGTTACGCGGGACTCCACTACGAGCAGTACTTC.

This clone occurred a few times. The DNA of the CDR3 is TGTGCTAGTGGTTTGGGGACAGGGTGGACAGATACGCAGTATTTT. Protein: CASGLGTGWTDTQYF. V gene TRBV12-5 combines with J gene TRBJ2-3, with 8 bases fitting TRBD1. J lost 3 bases, V lost 1 base, and 3 bases had no gene match. Germline V lookup: CDR1 LGHNT, CDR2 FRNRAP. CDR3 size: 15 residues.

The rearrangement links TRBV7-9 to TRBJ1-2; D remains unclear. There are 11 residues in the CDR3. Looked up from germline, CDR1 is SEHNR and CDR2 is FQNEAQ (reference sequence). V lost 5 bases, J lost 8 bases, and 9 bases lay in between. The CDR3 nucleotides read TGTGCCAGCAGCACTACTGGGGGCTACACCTTC. Its protein is CASSTTGGYTF.

The chain couples TRBV4-2 to TRBJ1-5; 9 nucleotides agree with TRBD1. Looked up from germline, CDR1 is LGHNA and CDR2 is YNFKEQ. There are 16 residues in the CDR3. The ends lost 3 bases at V and 3 bases at J; junction bases unmatched: 6. DNA of the CDR3: TGTGCCAGCAGCCAGGGGGACAGGGTCACCAATCAGCCCCAGCATTTT. As protein: CASSQGDRVTNQPQHF.

The gene calls are TRBV9 and TRBJ2-1, with TRBD2 matching 7 bases. Germline V gives CDR1 SGDLS, CDR2 YYNGEE. J gave up 0 bases and V 4 bases, and 7 bases lay outside the gene matches. The CDR3 runs to 16 residues. The CDR3 here is CASSTLAVHSYNEQFF. The CDR3 coding sequence is TGTGCCAGCAGCACGCTAGCGGTTCACTCCTACAATGAGCAGTTCTTC.

The chain carries TRBV19 and TRBJ1-5, with D uncertain. Germline loops: CDR1 LNHDA, CDR2 SQIVND (reference sequence). The CDR3 is 15 residues long. V was trimmed by 6 bases and J by 3 bases, leaving 15 bases between them. The CDR3 bases are TGTGCCAGTAGGGAGGGCGTAAATTCCAATCAGCCCCAGCATTTT. Translation: CASREGVNSNQPQHF.

This chain joins TRBV6-1 and TRBJ2-1; 10 bases fit TRBD2. The CDR3 sequence is 14 residues long. Germline loops: CDR1 MNHNS, CDR2 SASEGT. V lost 0 bases, J lost 12 bases, and 5 bases stayed unmatched. The CDR3 DNA follows: TGTGCCAGCAGTGAAGCGGTAGCGGGGGGCGGGCAGTTCTTC. It specifies CASSEAVAGGGQFF.

V is TRBV5-1 and J is TRBJ2-3, with 13 bases lining up with TRBD2. In germline, CDR1 is SGHRS, CDR2 YFSETQ. V gave up 4 bases and J gave up 2 bases; unmatched junction bases: 4. The length of the CDR3 is 16 residues. In nucleotides, the CDR3 is TGCGCCAGCAGCACCGGGACTAGCGGGATCACAGATACGCAGTATTTT. It specifies CASSTGTSGITDTQYF. Full variable domain (remainder filled in from reference TRBV5-1 and TRBJ2-3): KAGVTQTPRYLIKTRGQQVTLSCSPISGHRSVSWYQQTPGQGLQFLFEYFSETQRNKGNFPGRFSGRQFSNSRSEMNVSTLELGDSALYLCASSTGTSGITDTQYFGPGTRLTVL.

The chain links TRBV9 to TRBJ2-1; weak D call: TRBD2 (6 bases). Per germline, CDR1 SGDLS and CDR2 YYNGEE. V was clipped by 3 bases and J by 8 bases, with 15 bases between them. The CDR3 spans 14 residues. For the CDR3, the DNA is TGTGCCAGCAGCGGCGGGACTCGCCTGGATGAGCAGTTCTTC. This codes for CASSGGTRLDEQFF.

The chain links TRBV5-4 to TRBJ2-1; D not certain. Germline CDR1 is SGHNT and CDR2 is YYREEE (reference sequence). The ends were cut back, 4 bases at V and 9 bases at J, with 14 bases in the middle. This CDR3 has 13 residues. CDR3: CASSPDSWSEQFF. DNA for the CDR3: TGTGCCAGCAGCCCAGACTCCTGGAGTGAGCAGTTCTTC.